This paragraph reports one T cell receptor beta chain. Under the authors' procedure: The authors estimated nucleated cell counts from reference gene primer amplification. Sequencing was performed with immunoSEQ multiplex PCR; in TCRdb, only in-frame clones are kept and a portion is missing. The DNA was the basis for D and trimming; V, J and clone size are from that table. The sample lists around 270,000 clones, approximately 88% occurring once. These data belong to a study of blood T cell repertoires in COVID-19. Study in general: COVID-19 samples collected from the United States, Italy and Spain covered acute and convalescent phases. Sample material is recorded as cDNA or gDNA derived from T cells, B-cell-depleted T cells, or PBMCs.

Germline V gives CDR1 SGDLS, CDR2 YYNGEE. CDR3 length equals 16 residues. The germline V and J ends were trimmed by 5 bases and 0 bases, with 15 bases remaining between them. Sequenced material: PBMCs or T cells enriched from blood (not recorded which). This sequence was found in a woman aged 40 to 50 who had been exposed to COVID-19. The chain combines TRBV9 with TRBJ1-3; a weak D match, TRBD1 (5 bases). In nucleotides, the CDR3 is TGTGCCAGCAGTGACCACGGGGGGACCTCTGGAAACACCATATATTTT. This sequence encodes CASSDHGGTSGNTIYF.